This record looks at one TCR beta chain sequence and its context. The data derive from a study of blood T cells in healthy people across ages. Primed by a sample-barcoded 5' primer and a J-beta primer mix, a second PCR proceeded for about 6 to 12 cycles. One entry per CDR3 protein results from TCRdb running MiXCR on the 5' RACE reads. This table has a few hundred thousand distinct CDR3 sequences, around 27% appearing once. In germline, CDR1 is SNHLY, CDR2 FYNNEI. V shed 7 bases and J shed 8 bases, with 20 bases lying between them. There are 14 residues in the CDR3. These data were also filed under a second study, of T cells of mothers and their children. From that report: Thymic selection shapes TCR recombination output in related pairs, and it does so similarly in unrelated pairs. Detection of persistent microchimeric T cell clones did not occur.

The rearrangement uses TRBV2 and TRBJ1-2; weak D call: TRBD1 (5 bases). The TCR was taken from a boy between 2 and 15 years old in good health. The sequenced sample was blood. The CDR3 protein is CASTQGEGFGGYTF. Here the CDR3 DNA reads TGTGCCAGCACCCAAGGGGAAGGGTTCGGCGGCTACACCTTC.